This entry is about one T cell receptor (beta chain). No cognate antigen has been identified for it. From each donor, a roughly 2.3 ml peripheral blood sample was drawn into PAXgene tubes and stored at -80 degrees C. Total RNA was isolated from whole blood with the PAXgene blood miRNA kit on an automated QIAcube, without T cell sorting. Peripheral blood from monozygotic twin pairs who were concordant or discordant for inflammatory bowel disease underwent deep TCRalpha and TCRbeta repertoire profiling using unique molecular barcoding. For every twin pair, smoking habits were documented, and each individual was categorised as a current, former or never smoker. These data belong to a study of monozygotic twins with inflammatory bowel disease (dated by TCRdb to 2018 to 2020). At the level of the whole study: In total, around 28 monozygotic twin pairs made up the full study: 19 Danish pairs, all IBD-discordant, plus nine German pairs, of which four were IBD-concordant and five were IBD-discordant. The search for disease-associated traits relied mainly on comparing, within discordant pairs, IBD patients with their genetically identical healthy co-twins. Each individual had, on average, about 151 000 unique TCRalpha sequences and 181 000 unique TCRbeta sequences available for analysis. Study-level results and caveats: Because patients were on differing immunosuppressive treatments, the repertoires may have picked up extra background noise and inter-individual variability. Fewer clonotypes were shared with other individuals by IBD patients than by healthy twins, most markedly in patients showing signs of disease activity. The results gave no support for a single strong signal or clonotype linked to IBD. A decrease in TCRbeta repertoire diversity, as measured by inverse Simpson index, was observed in IBD patients compared with their healthy co-twins. Different T cell subtypes could not be distinguished in the analysis. Concordant and discordant twins showed no difference in repertoire similarity, possibly because of limited statistical power.

Per the germline V gene, MNHEY is the CDR1 and SVGEGT is the CDR2. The CDR3, cysteine through phenylalanine, is 14 amino acids long. No coding sequence is recorded. Libraries came from 5' RACE. The input for every TCR library was roughly 3,200 ng of total RNA. For each sample, cDNA synthesis with SMARTScribe reverse transcriptase was split into eight separate reactions. During cDNA synthesis, unique molecular identifiers containing a 6-nucleotide sample barcode were introduced by template switching. Two nested PCRs of about 15 and 9 cycles amplified the TCRalpha and TCRbeta cDNA, and bead purification followed each PCR. Before amplification, the cDNA was treated with uracil DNA-glycosylase and purified using the QIAquick PCR purification kit. The second PCR was the step at which Illumina TruSeq-compatible adapters and sample-specific barcodes were added. TapeStation and Qubit were used to check library quality and concentration, and 4 to 6.5 ng of each library went into the pool. The pooled libraries were sequenced with 2 x 100 bp reads and custom sequencing primers on an Illumina HiSeq2500 single-index Rapid Run. As for the original processing: PCR and sequencing errors were corrected by UMI-based consensus assembly using MiGEC version 1.2.6. MiXCR version 2.1.1 was used for V(D)J alignment, clonotype assembly and CDR3 extraction. To normalise gene usage, clonotype sharing and MAIT/NKT TCR abundance, the top 1000, 10 000 and 20 000 clonotypes in each sample were analysed. After downsampling to 27 000 UMIs, diversity was calculated as the inverse Simpson index using the vegan R package. Paired Mann-Whitney U tests were applied to discordant twin pairs, and Benjamini-Hochberg correction was used for multiple testing. TCRdb reprocessed the reads, so every CDR3 protein sequence counts as one entry and DNA is not shown. The V and J calls, along with clone size, are taken from TCRdb and not from the paper's own processing. The sample's own table lists fewer than 450,000 distinct CDR3 sequences. 2.5% to 3% of the sample comes from the top ten.

The sample consisted of blood. The sequence derives from a human donor with ulcerative colitis or Crohn's disease, or a healthy co-twin of an affected twin (not recorded which). This sequence uses TRBV6-2 or TRBV6-3 and TRBJ2-7. The CDR3: CASSYSSAVDEQYF.